These 27 T cell receptor beta chains were sequenced from one sample in a study of T cell responses to AZD1222 COVID-19 vaccine. Measured with immunoSEQ multiplex PCR; TCRdb has only the in-frame clones, and not every one. The data show 200,000 or so clones, with just under 90% seen just once and around 5.8% held by the top ten. The sample consisted of peripheral blood, taken on day 0 of AZD1222 vaccination. Receptors were obtained from an adult in good health.

The chain links TRBV30 to TRBJ1-1; D is unresolved. Trimming removed 1 base at V and 0 bases at J, with 6 bases between. In germline, CDR1 is GTSNPN, CDR2 SVGIG (reference sequence). This CDR3 is built from 13 residues. CDR3 protein: CAWSGLMNTEAFF. DNA of the CDR3: TGTGCCTGGAGTGGACTAATGAACACTGAAGCTTTCTTT.

This clone came up once. V is TRBV6-2 or TRBV6-3 and J is TRBJ2-1; 9 bases are shared with TRBD2. Germline loops: CDR1 MNHEY, CDR2 SVGEGT. The CDR3 spans 17 residues. V lost 5 bases, J lost 3 bases, and 11 bases stayed unmatched. Written as DNA, the CDR3 is TGTGCCAGCAGTCCCCTCCGCGGGAGGGGTAGCTACAATGAGCAGTTCTTC. Amino acid sequence: CASSPLRGRGSYNEQFF.

The CDR3 is CATSDRAVTSTDTQYF. The CDR3, as DNA: TGTGCCACCAGTGACCGAGCGGTGACTAGCACAGATACGCAGTATTTT. This chain links TRBV24-1 with TRBJ2-3; D perhaps matches TRBD2 (5 bases). This CDR3 spans 16 amino acids. The germline gives CDR1 KGHDR, CDR2 SFDVKD. The V gene lost 4 bases and the J gene lost 0 bases, with 13 bases spanning the gap.

The CDR3 here is CASKTSAGGDAETQYF. The CDR3 DNA is TGTGCCAGTAAAACGAGTGCCGGGGGCGACGCGGAGACCCAGTACTTC. The chain employs TRBV19 and TRBJ2-5; D tentatively fits TRBD1 or TRBD2 (6 bases each). V lost 7 bases and J 5 bases, leaving 23 bases between the germline ends. The V gene's germline CDR1 is LNHDA and CDR2 SQIVND (reference sequence). CDR3 size: 16 residues.

This clone was counted once. This rearrangement joins TRBV7-9 to TRBJ2-2; D is perhaps TRBD1 (6 bases). The CDR3 is 15 residues long. Germline loops: CDR1 SEHNR, CDR2 FQNEAQ (reference sequence). Trimming left V 6 bases short and J 5 bases short, with 16 bases between. The CDR3: CASRRGAGETGELFF. In DNA, the CDR3 is TGTGCCAGCAGACGAGGGGCAGGGGAGACCGGGGAGCTGTTTTTT.

This rearrangement joins TRBV10-2 to TRBJ2-3, with D perhaps TRBD2 (6 bases). The CDR3 runs 15 residues. The ends were cut back, 7 bases at V and 2 bases at J, with 16 bases in the middle. Germline V gives CDR1 WSHSY, CDR2 SAAADI. In DNA form, the CDR3 reads TGCGCCAGCAATAGCGTGGGGGGTCCCACAGATACGCAGTATTTT. Translated: CASNSVGGPTDTQYF.

This clone appeared a single time. For the CDR3, the DNA is TGTGCCAGTAGTATTAGTCTCGGTGGTGTCTTTCAGCCCCAGCATTTT. Residues: CASSISLGGVFQPQHF. The rearrangement joins TRBV19 to TRBJ1-5; D not certain. The CDR3 totals 16 residues. Trimming took off 3 bases at V and 6 bases at J, with 18 bases between the two ends. Germline assignment: CDR1 LNHDA and CDR2 SQIVND (reference sequence). The whole variable domain, filled in from reference TRBV19 and TRBJ1-5, reads DGGITQSPKYLFRKEGQNVTLSCEQNLNHDAMYWYRQDPGQGLRLIYYSQIVNDFQKGDIAEGYSVSREKKESFPLTVTSAQKNPTAFYLCASSISLGGVFQPQHFGDGTRLSIL.

The chain uses TRBV5-5 and TRBJ2-7; D remains ambiguous. The CDR3 spans 14 residues. Germline V lookup: CDR1 SGHKS, CDR2 YYEKEE (reference sequence). Between the trimmed V and J ends, which lost 0 bases and 2 bases, there was a span of 9 bases. In DNA, the CDR3 is TGTGCCAGCAGCTTGGGCGGCACCACCTACGAGCAGTACTTC. Amino acids: CASSLGGTTYEQYF.

The rearrangement links TRBV3-1 (or the pseudogene TRBV3-2) to TRBJ1-4, with a possible D match to TRBD1 (5 bases). CDR1 and CDR2 (germline): LGHDT, YNNKEL (reference sequence). The V end lost 4 bases, the J end lost 4 bases, and 10 bases lay between the germline ends. This CDR3 spans 14 amino acids. CDR3 amino acids: CASSRDAFNEKLFF. CDR3 sequence (DNA): TGTGCCAGCAGCCGGGACGCCTTTAATGAAAAACTGTTTTTT.

The chain combines TRBV27 with TRBJ2-6; either TRBD1 or TRBD2 may supply D (5 bases each). Germline V gene sequence: CDR1 MNHEY, CDR2 SMNVEV (reference sequence). V lost 3 bases, J lost 2 bases, and 8 bases lay in between. There are 15 residues in the CDR3. CDR3 in amino acids: CASSFGGTGANVLTF. CDR3 coding DNA: TGTGCCAGCAGTTTTGGGGGAACTGGGGCCAACGTCCTGACTTTC. Variable domain in full (rest from reference TRBV27 and TRBJ2-6): EAQVTQNPRYLITVTGKKLTVTCSQNMNHEYMSWYRQDPGLGLRQIYYSMNVEVTDKGDVPEGYKVSRKEKRNFPLILESPSPNQTSLYFCASSFGGTGANVLTFGAGSRLTVL.

The chain couples TRBV28 to TRBJ2-7; D gene unclear. The length of the CDR3 is 10 residues. V lost 5 bases, J lost 6 bases, and 5 bases lay in between. Per germline, CDR1 MDHEN and CDR2 SYDVKM. CDR3 loop: CASSPPEQYF. The CDR3 DNA is TGTGCCAGCAGTCCCCCCGAGCAGTACTTC.

The V call is TRBV28, the J call TRBJ2-7; no clear D gene. Trimming shortened V by 2 bases and J by 4 bases, and 6 bases separated the two germline ends. Germline V gene sequence: CDR1 MDHEN, CDR2 SYDVKM. The CDR3 is 12 residues long. CDR3 loop: CASSLMEYEQYF. The CDR3 bases are TGTGCCAGCAGTTTAATGGAGTACGAGCAGTACTTC. The complete variable domain, with remaining parts taken from reference TRBV28 and TRBJ2-7, reads DVKVTQSSRYLVKRTGEKVFLECVQDMDHENMFWYRQDPGLGLRLIYFSYDVKMKEKGDIPEGYSVSREKKERFSLILESASTNQTSMYLCASSLMEYEQYFGPGTRLTVT.

The V call is TRBV7-9, the J call TRBJ1-3; no definite D call. The CDR3 consists of 15 residues. Germline-derived CDR1 and CDR2 are SEHNR and FQNEAQ (reference sequence). The V end lost 5 bases, the J end lost 0 bases, and 11 bases lay between the germline ends. The CDR3 spells CASSPPPNSGNTIYF. The CDR3 bases are TGTGCCAGCAGCCCCCCGCCGAACTCTGGAAACACCATATATTTT.

This clone was counted between two and nine times. For the CDR3, the DNA is TGTGCCAGCAGTTACCTCAGGGGAAAGGGCAATCAGCCCCAGCATTTT. Translating it yields CASSYLRGKGNQPQHF. The V call is TRBV6-5, the J call TRBJ1-5; maybe TRBD1 (6 bases). CDR1 and CDR2 (germline): MNHEY, SVGAGI. V was trimmed by 2 bases and J by 2 bases, leaving 13 bases between them. The CDR3 consists of 16 residues.

The chain combines TRBV29-1 with TRBJ2-5, with 8 positions matching TRBD1. Trimming took 3 bases from V and 5 from J; bases not matched to a gene: 8. Germline V CDR1 and CDR2: SQVTM, ANQGSEA. This CDR3 region has 14 residues. DNA of the CDR3: TGCAGCGTTGATACCCCCGCAGGGGGCGAGACCCAGTACTTC. This gives the protein CSVDTPAGGETQYF. Complete variable domain (other parts from reference TRBV29-1 and TRBJ2-5): SAVISQKPSRDICQRGTSLTIQCQVDSQVTMMFWYRQQPGQSLTLIATANQGSEATYESGFVIDKFPISRPNLTFSTLTVSNMSPEDSSIYLCSVDTPAGGETQYFGPGTRLLVL.

This chain uses TRBV5-1 with TRBJ2-2; 11 bases match TRBD1. V lost 4 bases, J lost 5 bases, and 7 bases stayed unmatched. The length of the CDR3 is 16 residues. CDR1 and CDR2 from the germline V gene are SGHRS and YFSETQ. This CDR3 is CASSGWTGGETGELFF. In DNA, the CDR3 is TGCGCCAGCAGCGGGTGGACAGGGGGCGAGACCGGGGAGCTGTTTTTT.

The chain has TRBV28 and TRBJ2-7; no clear D. Germline V gene sequence: CDR1 MDHEN, CDR2 SYDVKM. The V end lost 8 bases, the J end lost 2 bases, and 13 bases lay between the germline ends. This CDR3 has 13 amino acids. Here the CDR3 reads CASSEGPPYEQYF. Written as DNA, the CDR3 is TGTGCCAGCTCTGAAGGGCCCCCCTACGAGCAGTACTTC.

This chain joins TRBV27 and TRBJ1-1; no clear D gene. The length of the CDR3 is 16 residues. Trimming took off 2 bases at V and 4 bases at J, with 17 bases between the two ends. Per germline, CDR1 MNHEY and CDR2 SMNVEV (reference sequence). The CDR3 DNA sequence: TGTGCCAGCAGTTTAGGTGCTAATAGGGTGCCCACTGAAGCTTTCTTT. Protein product: CASSLGANRVPTEAFF.

This chain connects TRBV28 to TRBJ1-2, with TRBD1 as a possible D gene (6 bases). V was pared by 3 bases and J by 6 bases, with 20 bases between. The CDR3 is made up of 16 amino acids. Germline V lookup: CDR1 MDHEN, CDR2 SYDVKM. DNA for the CDR3: TGTGCCAGCAGTTTCTCGGCATTAGGACAGTCCCATGGCTACACCTTC. Translating gives CASSFSALGQSHGYTF.

The chain is built from TRBV6-5 and TRBJ1-4, with a possible D match to TRBD1 (6 bases). Germline values: CDR1 MNHEY, CDR2 SVGAGI. This CDR3 is built from 15 residues. V was pared by 8 bases and J by 7 bases, with 20 bases between. The CDR3 region is CASGPDRRGSEKLFF. The CDR3 nucleotides read TGTGCCAGCGGACCTGACAGGAGGGGCTCTGAAAAACTGTTTTTT.

The rearrangement uses TRBV5-5 and TRBJ2-3, with D possibly TRBD1 on 6 matching bases. The CDR3 spans 16 residues. Trimming left V 4 bases short and J 0 bases short, with 15 bases between. The germline V gene encodes CDR1 SGHKS and CDR2 YYEKEE (reference sequence). DNA of the CDR3: TGTGCCAGCAGCGTAGGGTCTACAGGGAGCACAGATACGCAGTATTTT. Translated: CASSVGSTGSTDTQYF.

The rearrangement uses TRBV18 and TRBJ1-4; D ambiguous. V was trimmed by 4 bases and J by 0 bases, leaving 12 bases between them. Germline V gives CDR1 KGHSH, CDR2 LQKENI. This CDR3 comprises 16 residues. DNA for the CDR3: TGTGCCAGCTCACGACTACAGAGTGCAACTAATGAAAAACTGTTTTTT. It is translated as CASSRLQSATNEKLFF.

With respect to this clone: Other DNA sequences in this specimen translate into the identical CDR3. The V call is TRBV9, the J call TRBJ1-3; no firm D call. This CDR3 has 14 amino acids. Trimming stripped 4 bases from V and 4 bases from J, with 12 bases between. Looked up from germline, CDR1 is SGDLS and CDR2 is YYNGEE. CDR3 bases: TGTGCCAGCAGCTTCGGCGGGTCCGGAAACACCATATATTTT. Protein: CASSFGGSGNTIYF.

CDR3 sequence: CASSPSGGVAYGYTF. Written as DNA, the CDR3 is TGTGCCAGCAGTCCCTCGGGAGGGGTAGCCTATGGCTACACCTTC. This sequence joins TRBV6-5 and TRBJ1-2; D is possibly TRBD1 (5 bases). The germline CDR1 and CDR2 sequences are MNHEY and SVGAGI. This CDR3 is built from 15 residues. The germline V and J ends were trimmed by 5 bases and 4 bases, with 17 bases remaining between them.

The chain recombines TRBV6-1 with TRBJ1-4; 8 bases fit TRBD1. This CDR3 has 16 residues. With V trimmed by 2 bases and J by 8 bases, 10 bases remained unmatched. Per the germline V gene, CDR1 is MNHNS and CDR2 is SASEGT. DNA for the CDR3: TGTGCCAGCAGTGAATTTTACTGGACAGGGACGGAAAAACTGTTTTTT. It encodes CASSEFYWTGTEKLFF.

The genes are TRBV30 and TRBJ1-6; perhaps TRBD1 as D (6 bases). Germline CDR1 and CDR2: GTSNPN and SVGIG (reference sequence). Trimming took off 0 bases at V and 9 bases at J, with 12 bases between the two ends. The CDR3 totals 14 residues. CDR3 residues: CAWSVEGGSSPLHF. CDR3 bases: TGTGCCTGGAGTGTGGAGGGGGGTAGTTCACCCCTCCACTTT.

The chain has TRBV5-6 and TRBJ1-1; D is undetermined. CDR3 length: 16 amino acids. V lost 2 bases, J lost 3 bases, and 17 bases lay in between. The germline CDR1 and CDR2 sequences are SGHDT and YYEEEE. The CDR3 reads CASSLQIGFMDTEAFF. DNA for the CDR3: TGTGCCAGCAGCTTACAGATTGGTTTTATGGACACTGAAGCTTTCTTT.